This TCR beta chain was sequenced in a study of STAT5B mutations in CD4+ large granular lymphocyte leukemia. General study results and limits: No patients shared main leukemic clonotypes, though roughly 25% appeared at low frequency elsewhere. The CD4+ versus CD8+ T-LGLL clonality difference may reflect limited sample size.

For this clone: Its target is unknown.

This CDR3 comprises 17 residues. Germline V gene lookup returns CDR1 SGDLS and CDR2 YYNGEE. The ends lost 4 bases at V and 1 base at J; junction bases unmatched: 5. Measured with immunoSEQ multiplex PCR; TCRdb has only the in-frame clones, and not every one. This sample has about 32,000 clones, with approximately 80% found just once. This TCR was recovered from a human donor in good health. Sequencing input: CD4+ T cells from blood buffy coats. V is TRBV9 and J is TRBJ2-3; 14 bases are a match to TRBD2. The DNA for the CDR3 is TGTGCCAGCAGCCGAGGACTAGCGGGGGGCGGCACAGATACGCAGTATTTT. Protein product: CASSRGLAGGGTDTQYF.